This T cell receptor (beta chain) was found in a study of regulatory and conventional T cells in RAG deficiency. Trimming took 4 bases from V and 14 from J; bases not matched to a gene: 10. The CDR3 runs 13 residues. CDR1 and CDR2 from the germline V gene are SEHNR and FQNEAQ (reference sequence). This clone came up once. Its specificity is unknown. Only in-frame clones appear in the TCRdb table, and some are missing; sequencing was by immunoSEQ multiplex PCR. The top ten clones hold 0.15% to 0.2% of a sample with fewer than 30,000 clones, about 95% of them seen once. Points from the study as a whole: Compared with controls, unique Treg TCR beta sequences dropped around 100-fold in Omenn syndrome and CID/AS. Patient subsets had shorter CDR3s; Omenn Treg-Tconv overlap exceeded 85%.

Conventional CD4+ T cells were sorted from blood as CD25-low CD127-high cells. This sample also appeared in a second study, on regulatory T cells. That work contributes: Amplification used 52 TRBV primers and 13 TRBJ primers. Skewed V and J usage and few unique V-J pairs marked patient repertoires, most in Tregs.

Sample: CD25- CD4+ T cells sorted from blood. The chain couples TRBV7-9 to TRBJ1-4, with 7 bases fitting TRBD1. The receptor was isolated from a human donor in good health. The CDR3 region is CASSSDRDGVLFF. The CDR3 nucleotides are TGTGCCAGCAGCTCAGACAGGGATGGTGTGCTGTTTTTT.